Each of the 18 T cell receptor beta chains below was sequenced from the same sample in a study of blood T cells in healthy people across ages. Then a second PCR, running about 7 to 11 cycles, was carried out with a sample-barcoded 5' primer and a J-beta primer mix. TCRdb called the 5' RACE reads again in MiXCR, with one record for every CDR3 protein. The sample consists of about 1,000,000 distinct CDR3 sequences, under 55% of them appearing once. The sequencing sample was made of blood. The receptors shown here come from a woman aged 55-69 years in good health.

V gene TRBV28 combines with J gene TRBJ1-5; 10 bases are shared with TRBD1. Germline CDR1 and CDR2: MDHEN and SYDVKM. V shed 6 bases, J shed 0 bases, and the junction held 17 bases outside the gene matches. This CDR3 region has 20 residues. CDR3 amino acids: CASRPLRDRGLWYSNQPQHF. The DNA for the CDR3 is TGTGCCAGCAGACCCCTCCGGGACAGGGGTTTATGGTATAGCAATCAGCCCCAGCATTTT. Based on the CDR3 plus reference TRBV28 and TRBJ1-5, the full variable domain is DVKVTQSSRYLVKRTGEKVFLECVQDMDHENMFWYRQDPGLGLRLIYFSYDVKMKEKGDIPEGYSVSREKKERFSLILESASTNQTSMYLCASRPLRDRGLWYSNQPQHFGDGTRLSIL.

This clonotype was observed a handful of times. The rearrangement uses TRBV6-5 and TRBJ2-7, with D unresolved. Per germline, CDR1 MNHEY and CDR2 SVGAGI. The V end lost 6 bases, the J end lost 3 bases, and 21 bases lay between the germline ends. The length of the CDR3 is 16 residues. In nucleotides, the CDR3 is TGTGCCAGCAGACGTAGGGAACTCCAGATAAACTACGAGCAGTACTTC. Translated: CASRRRELQINYEQYF.

The V call is TRBV9, the J call TRBJ2-5; no definite D call. Per germline, CDR1 SGDLS and CDR2 YYNGEE. Trimming shortened V by 0 bases and J by 4 bases, and 7 bases separated the two germline ends. This CDR3 is built from 13 residues. CDR3 coding DNA: TGTGCCAGCAGCGTAGATGGGTCAGAGACCCAGTACTTC. As protein: CASSVDGSETQYF.

The V gene is TRBV29-1, the J gene TRBJ2-1, with 8 bases fitting TRBD2. Germline CDR1 and CDR2: SQVTM and ANQGSEA. The CDR3 has 14 amino acids. V lost 6 bases and J lost 9; bases outside the gene matches: 13. This CDR3 is CSVLLGAGGGEQFF. In nucleotides, the CDR3 is TGCAGCGTCCTATTAGGGGCGGGAGGCGGTGAGCAGTTCTTC.

This clonotype was counted only a few times. V is TRBV5-5 and J is TRBJ2-5; 7 bases map to TRBD2. The CDR3 has 14 amino acids. Trimming at V came to 4 bases and at J to 0 bases, leaving 3 bases not matched to a gene. Germline V gives CDR1 SGHKS, CDR2 YYEKEE (reference sequence). This CDR3 reads CASSGREYQETQYF. The CDR3 DNA follows: TGTGCCAGCAGCGGGCGGGAGTACCAAGAGACCCAGTACTTC.

This rearrangement joins TRBV6-5 to TRBJ2-1; 10 bases are shared with TRBD1. CDR3 length: 15 residues. Trimming took 6 bases from V and 7 from J; bases not matched to a gene: 9. Per the germline V gene, CDR1 is MNHEY and CDR2 is SVGAGI. CDR3 sequence reads: CASSSGTGEGNEQFF. The CDR3 DNA reads TGTGCCAGCAGCTCCGGGACAGGGGAAGGGAATGAGCAGTTCTTC.

This clonotype was observed at least ten times. Since a much larger clone is just one base distant, this may be a read error. The chain couples TRBV29-1 to TRBJ2-7, with D possibly being TRBD1 (6 bases). Per the germline V gene, CDR1 is SQVTM and CDR2 is ANQGSEA. The CDR3 sequence is 16 residues long. V lost 5 bases and J lost 7, with 27 bases in between. This CDR3 is CSVLPPGQPSYNEQYF. The CDR3 region has the DNA TGCAGCGTTCTCCCTCCGGGACAACCCTCCTACAATGAGCAGTACTTC.

CDR3 nucleotides: TGTGCCAGCAGCCTTCCCCTGGGCAGTAGCTCCTACGAGCAGTACTTC. Its protein is CASSLPLGSSSYEQYF. The chain joins TRBV28 to TRBJ2-7; D gene uncertain. The V gene's germline CDR1 is MDHEN and CDR2 SYDVKM. V lost 6 bases and J 0 bases, leaving 18 bases between the germline ends. The CDR3 sequence is 16 residues long. The whole variable domain, remainder taken from reference TRBV28 and TRBJ2-7, is DVKVTQSSRYLVKRTGEKVFLECVQDMDHENMFWYRQDPGLGLRLIYFSYDVKMKEKGDIPEGYSVSREKKERFSLILESASTNQTSMYLCASSLPLGSSSYEQYFGPGTRLTVT.

This clonotype has more than one count but fewer than ten. V is TRBV5-1 and J is TRBJ2-7, with D tentatively TRBD1 (5 bases). CDR3 length: 16 residues. V lost 0 bases, J lost 6 bases, and 19 bases lay in between. CDR1 and CDR2 (germline): SGHRS, YFSETQ. CDR3 region: CASSLGVTAYNGEQYF. The CDR3 DNA reads as TGCGCCAGCAGCTTGGGGGTGACAGCCTACAATGGCGAGCAGTACTTC.

This clonotype was detected a few times. The chain employs TRBV7-6 and TRBJ2-7; TRBD2 agrees at 9 bases. V was clipped by 1 base and J by 0 bases; unmatched bases: 4. The CDR3 extends over 16 amino acids. Germline CDR1 is SGHVS and CDR2 is FNYEAQ. CDR3 nucleotide sequence: TGTGCCAGCAGCTTAGGTAGTAGCGGGAGCTCCTACGAGCAGTACTTC. This codes for CASSLGSSGSSYEQYF.

The V gene is TRBV12-3 or TRBV12-4, the J gene TRBJ2-1; 9 bases agree with TRBD2. The trim removed 1 base at V and 9 bases at J, leaving 7 bases unmatched. The length of the CDR3 is 15 residues. This CDR3 is CASSLVGGRAGEQFF. The CDR3 nucleotides are TGTGCCAGCAGTTTAGTTGGCGGGAGGGCCGGTGAGCAGTTCTTC.

This clonotype has only a few counts. The J gene is TRBJ2-7, the V gene TRBV7-9; 11 bases agree with TRBD1. Germline-derived CDR1 and CDR2 are SEHNR and FQNEAQ (reference sequence). V gave up 7 bases and J gave up 3 bases; unmatched junction bases: 8. The length of the CDR3 is 15 residues. CDR3 protein: CASNRMDRGLYEQYF. CDR3 nucleotide sequence: TGTGCCAGCAACCGAATGGACAGGGGGCTCTACGAGCAGTACTTC. The variable domain in full, completed from reference TRBV7-9 and TRBJ2-7, reads DTGVSQNPRHKITKRGQNVTFRCDPISEHNRLYWYRQTLGQGPEFLTYFQNEAQLEKSRLLSDRFSAERPKGSFSTLEIQRTEQGDSAMYLCASNRMDRGLYEQYFGPGTRLTVT.

This clonotype was counted only a few times. The rearrangement uses TRBV6-2 or TRBV6-3 and TRBJ2-7; tentatively, D is TRBD1 (6 bases). Trimming stripped 6 bases from V and 0 bases from J, with 12 bases between. Germline CDR1 reads MNHEY; CDR2 reads SVGEGT. This CDR3 contains 14 residues. CDR3 sequence (DNA): TGTGCCAGCAGAACCGGGACACCCTCCTACGAGCAGTACTTC. It yields the protein CASRTGTPSYEQYF.

The chain couples TRBV20-1 to TRBJ2-5; D unresolved. Germline loops: CDR1 DFQATT, CDR2 SNEGSKA (reference sequence). There are 13 residues in the CDR3. Trimming cost V 3 bases and J 11 bases, with 19 bases left between them. This chain's CDR3 is CSASRASPLEQYF. Here the CDR3 DNA reads TGCAGTGCTAGTAGAGCGTCCCCCCTTGAGCAGTACTTC.

As for this clonotype: Just one base apart from a much larger clone, this may be a read error. The chain carries TRBV11-2 and TRBJ2-5, with 10 bases lining up with TRBD2. Germline CDR1 is SGHAT and CDR2 is FQNNGV. The V and J ends lost 5 bases and 11 bases, in that order; junction bases with no gene match: 11. The CDR3 runs to 14 residues. CDR3 nucleotides: TGTGCCAGCAGCCCAAGCGGGAGGGTTTACGGGCAGTACTTC. It translates to CASSPSGRVYGQYF.

This clonotype was detected a few times. The chain recombines TRBV11-2 with TRBJ2-5, with D uncertain. Trimming removed 2 bases at V and 3 bases at J, with 13 bases between. Germline V CDR1 and CDR2: SGHAT, FQNNGV. The CDR3 length is 15 residues. The CDR3 DNA sequence: TGTGCCAGCAGCTTATCCCTCGGGTCCGAAGAGACCCAGTACTTC. Translation: CASSLSLGSEETQYF.

CDR3 nucleotide sequence: TGTGCCAGCAGCGACAAAGGCAGGGGAAATACAGATACGCAGTATTTT. It specifies CASSDKGRGNTDTQYF. J is TRBJ2-3 and V is TRBV4-2; D may be TRBD1 (6 bases). CDR1 LGHNA and CDR2 YNFKEQ come from the germline V gene. The CDR3 contains 16 residues. The V end was cut by 5 bases, the J end by 3 bases, with 18 bases between.

Note on this clonotype: The germline gene is not matched at one end of the junction; a read error may be the cause. Written as DNA, the CDR3 is TGTGCCAGCAGCTTAGTCCGTGGAAGCAATCAGCCCAAGCATTTT. It translates to CASSLVRGSNQPKHF. J is TRBJ1-5 and V is TRBV7-2; D is unclear. The CDR3 length is 15 residues. Germline V lookup: CDR1 SGHTA, CDR2 FQGNSA.